The clone carrying this T cell receptor (beta chain) was detected ten times or more. V lost 6 bases and J lost 1, with 11 bases in between. Germline values: CDR1 DFQATT, CDR2 SNEGSKA (reference sequence). This CDR3 spans 13 amino acids. TCRdb independently ran MiXCR on the 5' RACE reads; one entry per CDR3 protein. The sample yields fewer than 350,000 distinct CDR3 sequences, more than 8.5% seen once. This sample is drawn from a study of T cells after yellow fever vaccination. The clonotype was recovered from a man younger than 30 who received the YFV17D yellow fever vaccine. The chain is built from TRBV20-1 and TRBJ2-3, with a possible D match to TRBD1 (6 bases). The source was PBMCs, collected on the day of the first yellow fever vaccination. CDR3 sequence: CSARQDRTDTQYF. The CDR3 DNA is TGCAGTGCCCGACAGGATCGCACAGATACGCAGTATTTT.